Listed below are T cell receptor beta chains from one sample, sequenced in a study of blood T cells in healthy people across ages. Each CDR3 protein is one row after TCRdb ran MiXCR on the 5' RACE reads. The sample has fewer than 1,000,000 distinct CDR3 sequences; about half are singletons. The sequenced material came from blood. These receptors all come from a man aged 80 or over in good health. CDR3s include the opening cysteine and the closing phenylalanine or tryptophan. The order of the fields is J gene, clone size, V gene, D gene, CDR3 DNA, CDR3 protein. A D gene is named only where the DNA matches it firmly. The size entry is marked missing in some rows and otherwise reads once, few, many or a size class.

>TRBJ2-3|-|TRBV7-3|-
TGTGCCAGCAGCCCCTCCGCACTTAGCGGAAAAGCGCAGTATTTT
CASSPSALSGKAQYF
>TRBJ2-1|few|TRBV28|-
TGTGCCAGCAGTTTCTTAGGATCCCACTATGAGCAGTTCTTC
CASSFLGSHYEQFF
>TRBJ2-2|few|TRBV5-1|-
TGCGCCAGCAGCTCTGCAACAGGGTGGGGCACCGGGGAGCTGTTTTTT
CASSSATGWGTGELFF
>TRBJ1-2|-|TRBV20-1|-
TGCAGTGCTAGTCATGGGCCTACGTATGACTACACCTTC
CSASHGPTYDYTF
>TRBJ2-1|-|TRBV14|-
TGTGCCAGCAGTCCTTTTGCGGGAAGCTACAATGAGCAGTTCTTC
CASSPFAGSYNEQFF
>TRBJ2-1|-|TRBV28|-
TGTGCCAGCAGCTATCCGACGGGAGCGGAGCGGGTGCAGTTCTTC
CASSYPTGAERVQFF
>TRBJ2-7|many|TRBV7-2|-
TGTGCCAGCAGCCCCGAGAGTCTGGTGGGCGAGCAGTACTTC
CASSPESLVGEQYF
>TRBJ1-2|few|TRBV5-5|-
TGTGCCGGCAGCTTGGGACGGACTAACTATGGCTACACCTTC
CAGSLGRTNYGYTF
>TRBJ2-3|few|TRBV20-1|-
TGCAGTGCTAGCAGGTTGCGGTTTAGCACAGATACGCAGTATTTT
CSASRLRFSTDTQYF
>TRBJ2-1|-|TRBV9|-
TGTGCCAGCAGCGTAGTGGGGTACAATGAGCAGTTCTTC
CASSVVGYNEQFF
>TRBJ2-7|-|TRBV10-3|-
TGTGCCATCAGTGGGGGGAGAAACTACGAGCAGTACTTC
CAISGGRNYEQYF
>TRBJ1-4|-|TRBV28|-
TGTGCCAGCAGGAGCCCCCGGCAGTCTAATGAAAAACTGTTTTTT
CASRSPRQSNEKLFF
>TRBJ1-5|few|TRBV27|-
TGTGCCAGCAGTGAAACAGGGAACAATCAGCCCCAGCATTTT
CASSETGNNQPQHF
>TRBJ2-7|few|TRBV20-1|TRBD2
TGCAGTGCTCTAGTCCCGACTAGCGGGAGTGACGAGCAGTACTTC
CSALVPTSGSDEQYF
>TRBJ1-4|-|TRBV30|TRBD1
TGTGCCTGGAGTACTGGACAGGGCGGAGGTGAAAAACTGTTTTTT
CAWSTGQGGGEKLFF
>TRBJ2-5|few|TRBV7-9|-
TGTGCCAGCAGCTTGGGGTATTTAGGAGAGACCCAGTACTTC
CASSLGYLGETQYF
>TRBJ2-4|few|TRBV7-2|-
TGTGCCAGCAGCTTAGACAGACTGGTAAACATTCAGTACTTC
CASSLDRLVNIQYF
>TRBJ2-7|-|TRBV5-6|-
TGTGCCAGCAACGATATCACAGGGCAGCCGCGGGAGCAGTACTTC
CASNDITGQPREQYF
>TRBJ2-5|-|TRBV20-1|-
TGCGGGGTAGACAGGCCAGAGACCCAGTACTTC
CGVDRPETQYF
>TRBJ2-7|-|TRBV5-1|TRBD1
TGCGCCAGCAGCTTGGTGGCAGGGGGTCCCTACGAGCAGTACTTC
CASSLVAGGPYEQYF
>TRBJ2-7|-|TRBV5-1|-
TGCGCCAGCCACAATCCCCGAGACATACTCTACGAGCAGTACTTC
CASHNPRDILYEQYF
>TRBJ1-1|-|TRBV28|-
TGTGCCAGTTTTATTGGACGGCCTACTGAAGCTTTCTTT
CASFIGRPTEAFF
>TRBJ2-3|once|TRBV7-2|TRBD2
TGTGCCAACAGCGACGGACTAGCGGGAGCTGGAGATACGCAGTATTTT
CANSDGLAGAGDTQYF
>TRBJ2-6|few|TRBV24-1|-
TGTGCCACCAGTGATGGGGGTTCTGGGGCCAACGTCCTGACTTTC
CATSDGGSGANVLTF
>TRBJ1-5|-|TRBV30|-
TGTGCCTGGCCAACAGGGAGTAGCAATCAGCCCCAGCATTTT
CAWPTGSSNQPQHF
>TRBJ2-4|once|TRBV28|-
TGTGCCAGCAAGGAGGACGGGGCAGGGAAAAACATTCAGTACTTC
CASKEDGAGKNIQYF